Presented here are 26 T cell receptor beta chains from one specimen sequenced in a study of shared clonotypes between healthy human individuals. Clones were read by immunoSEQ multiplex PCR, and TCRdb kept only the in-frame ones, dropping some. Found here are some 2.3 million clones, more than 80% of them singletons; the top ten hold about 0.39%. The sample was naive CD4+ T cells from PBMCs. As for subset: CD45RA+ positively selected. Receptors originate from a young man in good health. Some clones in this sample may be carry-over from other donors' samples.

This clone was detected only once. This chain uses TRBV5-1 with TRBJ1-2; 8 nucleotides line up with TRBD1. The V gene end was trimmed by 5 bases and the J gene end by 8 bases; junction bases not matched to a gene: 5. The CDR3 is made up of 12 amino acids. Germline V gene lookup returns CDR1 SGHRS and CDR2 YFSETQ. This chain's CDR3 is CASRPDREGYTF. Written as DNA, the CDR3 is TGCGCCAGCAGACCGGACAGGGAGGGCTACACCTTC.

The CDR3 spells CASSLVPGQGVGYTF. The CDR3 DNA sequence: TGCGCCAGCAGCTTAGTGCCGGGACAGGGGGTCGGCTACACCTTC. This chain uses TRBV4-1 with TRBJ1-2, with 11 nucleotides matching TRBD1. This CDR3 contains 15 residues. Looked up from germline, CDR1 is MGHRA and CDR2 is YSYEKL. Trimming removed 5 bases from V and 8 bases from J; junction bases left unmatched: 10.

On this clone itself: The sample has other DNA sequences that encode this CDR3 too. The chain carries TRBV7-3 and TRBJ2-7; perhaps TRBD2 as D (5 bases). Germline V gene sequence: CDR1 SGHTA, CDR2 FQGTGA. The CDR3 is made up of 15 amino acids. V was cut by 1 base and J by 3 bases, with 13 bases left in between. The CDR3 loop reads CASSLMLAGDYEQYF. In DNA form, the CDR3 reads TGTGCCAGCAGCTTAATGCTAGCTGGGGACTACGAGCAGTACTTC.

The chain uses TRBV28 and TRBJ2-7; 7 bases match TRBD2. Germline CDR1 reads MDHEN; CDR2 reads SYDVKM. The V and J ends lost 9 bases and 3 bases, in that order; junction bases with no gene match: 11. This CDR3 contains 14 residues. The CDR3 region is CASSESGTIYEQYF. The CDR3 DNA reads as TGTGCCAGTTCTGAGAGCGGGACGATCTACGAGCAGTACTTC. The full variable domain, rest sourced from reference TRBV28 and TRBJ2-7, is DVKVTQSSRYLVKRTGEKVFLECVQDMDHENMFWYRQDPGLGLRLIYFSYDVKMKEKGDIPEGYSVSREKKERFSLILESASTNQTSMYLCASSESGTIYEQYFGPGTRLTVT.

The rearrangement uses TRBV7-6 and TRBJ2-3; D is possibly TRBD1 (5 bases). The germline V gene encodes CDR1 SGHVS and CDR2 FNYEAQ. The CDR3 covers 15 residues. Trimming pared 2 bases from V and 4 bases from J, leaving 13 bases between. In DNA, the CDR3 is TGTGCCAGCAGCTTATTTCAGGGTGAGGCAGATACGCAGTATTTT. It yields the protein CASSLFQGEADTQYF.

The genes are TRBV11-2 and TRBJ1-3; no firm D call. The CDR3 consists of 14 residues. From germline, CDR1 is SGHAT and CDR2 FQNNGV. Trimming pared 1 base from V and 0 bases from J, leaving 4 bases between. CDR3: CASSLAVSGNTIYF. CDR3 nucleotides: TGTGCCAGCAGCTTAGCCGTCTCTGGAAACACCATATATTTT.

This clone was picked up one time. The chain has TRBV18 and TRBJ2-7; D remains ambiguous. V was pared by 2 bases and J by 2 bases, with 13 bases between. Germline lookup yields CDR1 KGHSH and CDR2 LQKENI. CDR3 length: 15 amino acids. The CDR3 spells CASSPYMQETYEQYF. In nucleotides, the CDR3 is TGTGCCAGCTCACCATACATGCAGGAGACCTACGAGCAGTACTTC. Drawing the rest from reference TRBV18 and TRBJ2-7, the complete variable domain is NAGVMQNPRHLVRRRGQEARLRCSPMKGHSHVYWYRQLPEEGLKFMVYLQKENIIDESGMPKERFSAEFPKEGPSILRIQQVVRGDSAAYFCASSPYMQETYEQYFGPGTRLTVT.

The rearrangement uses TRBV25-1 and TRBJ1-2; perhaps TRBD1 as D (6 bases). The germline gives CDR1 MGHDK, CDR2 SYGVNS. V shed 2 bases and J shed 3 bases, with 22 bases lying between them. The CDR3 has 18 amino acids. The CDR3 DNA sequence: TGTGCCAGCAGTGAACTAAGTCTAGGGCAGGGACAAGACTATGGCTACACCTTC. Encoded protein: CASSELSLGQGQDYGYTF.

The V and J genes are TRBV7-9 and TRBJ2-7; weak D call: TRBD1 (5 bases). Trimming left V 1 base short and J 9 bases short, with 16 bases between. The CDR3 covers 14 residues. Germline loops: CDR1 SEHNR, CDR2 FQNEAQ (reference sequence). CDR3 region: CASSLGVSGLVQYF. DNA of the CDR3: TGTGCCAGCAGCTTAGGGGTGTCAGGGCTAGTGCAGTACTTC.

The chain uses TRBV10-3 and TRBJ2-3; TRBD2 agrees at 10 bases. The length of the CDR3 is 13 residues. Germline V CDR1 and CDR2: ENHRY, SYGVKD. With V trimmed by 7 bases and J by 6 bases, 4 bases remained unmatched. The CDR3 is CAIKRGLADTQYF. CDR3 nucleotide sequence: TGTGCCATCAAACGGGGACTAGCGGATACGCAGTATTTT.

V and J are TRBV7-3 and TRBJ1-6, with 7 positions matching TRBD1. The V gene's germline CDR1 is SGHTA and CDR2 FQGTGA. The junction had 6 bases not matched to a gene; V was cut back by 0 bases and J by 13 bases. The CDR3 contains 14 residues. The CDR3 DNA sequence: TGTGCCAGCAGCTTAACGGGGCAGGGGGACCCCCTCCACTTT. This translates into CASSLTGQGDPLHF.

The chain has TRBV6-5 and TRBJ1-1; the D is unclear. Germline lookup yields CDR1 MNHEY and CDR2 SVGAGI. CDR3 length: 14 amino acids. Trimming pared 7 bases from V and 5 bases from J, leaving 17 bases between. The CDR3 sequence is CASTADRGTTEAFF. As DNA, the CDR3 is TGTGCCAGCACCGCCGACCGGGGAACTACTGAAGCTTTCTTT.

The chain is built from TRBV19 and TRBJ2-5, with 11 bases identical to TRBD2. Germline CDR1 is LNHDA and CDR2 is SQIVND (reference sequence). The CDR3 spans 18 residues. Trimming at V came to 3 bases and at J to 4 bases, leaving 13 bases not matched to a gene. The CDR3 loop is CASSIFVLAGGSGETQYF. In nucleotides, the CDR3 is TGTGCCAGTAGTATTTTTGTTCTAGCGGGAGGTTCAGGAGAGACCCAGTACTTC. Looking up the rest from reference TRBV19 and TRBJ2-5 gives the full variable domain: DGGITQSPKYLFRKEGQNVTLSCEQNLNHDAMYWYRQDPGQGLRLIYYSQIVNDFQKGDIAEGYSVSREKKESFPLTVTSAQKNPTAFYLCASSIFVLAGGSGETQYFGPGTRLLVL.

This clone has a single count. The genes are TRBV7-2 and TRBJ1-5, with D hard to call. Per germline, CDR1 SGHTA and CDR2 FQGNSA. The CDR3 has 15 amino acids. Trimming removed 1 base from V and 9 bases from J, with 16 bases in between. CDR3: CASSLDGPATRPQHF. The CDR3 DNA reads TGTGCCAGCAGCTTAGATGGGCCGGCCACGAGGCCCCAGCATTTT.

V gene TRBV10-3 combines with J gene TRBJ2-3; the match to TRBD2 covers 7 bases. Trimming took 10 bases from V and 5 from J; bases not matched to a gene: 9. This CDR3 spans 13 amino acids. Germline V lookup: CDR1 ENHRY, CDR2 SYGVKD. The CDR3 coding sequence is TGTGCCAGCCAAACGGAGCGGGAAGATACGCAGTATTTT. It translates to CASQTEREDTQYF.

V and J are TRBV10-3 and TRBJ1-1; D is unclear. V was clipped by 8 bases and J by 2 bases, with 12 bases between them. CDR3 length: 13 amino acids. Per the germline V gene, CDR1 is ENHRY and CDR2 is SYGVKD. The CDR3 reads CAIGRQGNTEAFF. Here the CDR3 DNA reads TGTGCCATCGGACGACAAGGAAACACTGAAGCTTTCTTT.

The chain joins TRBV28 to TRBJ1-2; 10 positions agree with TRBD1. V shed 3 bases and J 8 bases; nucleotides not matched to a gene: 6. The CDR3 contains 14 residues. Germline CDR1 MDHEN, CDR2 SYDVKM. The CDR3 coding sequence is TGTGCCAGCAGTTTGGACAGGGGGAGAGGGGGCTACACCTTC. It encodes CASSLDRGRGGYTF.

This chain connects TRBV4-3 to TRBJ1-2; D gene unclear. Between the trimmed V and J ends, which lost 4 bases and 8 bases, there was a span of 20 bases. CDR1 LGHNA and CDR2 YSLEER come from the germline V gene. The CDR3 spans 15 residues. CDR3 sequence reads: CASSPAPGEAEGYTF. CDR3 sequence (DNA): TGCGCCAGCAGCCCAGCGCCGGGCGAGGCGGAAGGCTACACCTTC.

The chain recombines TRBV20-1 with TRBJ2-7; no clear D. Germline V CDR1 and CDR2: DFQATT, SNEGSKA (reference sequence). The CDR3 consists of 11 residues. V was cut by 5 bases and J by 7 bases, with 12 bases left in between. CDR3 DNA: TGCAGTGCTGCCTTGGGGATTGAGCAGTACTTC. Translated, it gives CSAALGIEQYF.

The V and J genes are TRBV19 and TRBJ2-4, with a weak D call TRBD1 (6 bases). CDR3 length: 13 residues. CDR1 LNHDA and CDR2 SQIVND come from the germline V gene (reference sequence). V gave up 4 bases and J gave up 8 bases, with 12 bases separating them. Written as DNA, the CDR3 is TGTGCCAGTAGTAACACAGGGCTAGACATTCAGTACTTC. As protein: CASSNTGLDIQYF.

The CDR3 protein is CASSYRVTNQPQHF. DNA for the CDR3: TGTGCCAGCAGCTACCGGGTTACCAATCAGCCCCAGCATTTT. The chain has TRBV6-6 and TRBJ1-5; D not resolved. Deletions cut 6 bases from V and 3 bases from J, with 12 bases between. The CDR3 spans 14 residues. Germline CDR1 MNHNY, CDR2 SVGAGI (reference sequence).

The chain uses TRBV30 and TRBJ2-5, with 10 bases lining up with TRBD2. The germline V gene has CDR1 GTSNPN and CDR2 SVGIG (reference sequence). Trimming took 2 bases from V and 5 from J; bases not matched to a gene: 8. CDR3 length equals 15 residues. The CDR3 nucleotides read TGTGCCTGGAGTCGGCTAGCGGGAGTTGACGAGACCCAGTACTTC. Protein product: CAWSRLAGVDETQYF.

This clone came up once. The CDR3 loop reads CSARPGEQYF. CDR3 nucleotide sequence: TGCAGTGCTAGACCAGGCGAGCAGTACTTC. This chain uses TRBV20-1 with TRBJ2-7; D not certain. The CDR3 loop spans 10 amino acids. Looked up from germline, CDR1 is DFQATT and CDR2 is SNEGSKA (reference sequence). V was clipped by 2 bases and J by 6 bases, with 5 bases between them.

This chain links TRBV28 with TRBJ2-3; maybe TRBD2 (5 bases). The CDR3 has 13 amino acids. The ends were cut back, 8 bases at V and 4 bases at J, with 13 bases in the middle. The germline V gene encodes CDR1 MDHEN and CDR2 SYDVKM. The CDR3 bases are TGTGCCAGCCAGGAAGGGAGCCCAGATACGCAGTATTTT. Translated: CASQEGSPDTQYF. The variable domain in full, with the rest retrieved from reference TRBV28 and TRBJ2-3, is DVKVTQSSRYLVKRTGEKVFLECVQDMDHENMFWYRQDPGLGLRLIYFSYDVKMKEKGDIPEGYSVSREKKERFSLILESASTNQTSMYLCASQEGSPDTQYFGPGTRLTVL.

This clone was seen a few times. V and J are TRBV28 and TRBJ2-2; TRBD1 aligns across 10 bases. CDR1 is MDHEN and CDR2 is SYDVKM in the germline V gene. Germline trimming cut 5 bases from V and 3 bases from J; bases unmatched to any gene: 12. The CDR3 has 18 residues. CDR3 bases: TGTGCCAGCAGTGCGCAAGACGTGGGACAGGGGTACACCGGGGAGCTGTTTTTT. As protein: CASSAQDVGQGYTGELFF.

CDR3 sequence (DNA): TGTGCCAGCTCCCACTATAGCGGACAAAACACCGGGGAGCTGTTTTTT. Amino acids: CASSHYSGQNTGELFF. The chain employs TRBV18 and TRBJ2-2; a weak D match, TRBD2 (6 bases). Germline CDR1 reads KGHSH; CDR2 reads LQKENI. V was cut by 6 bases and J by 2 bases, with 16 bases left in between. The CDR3 contains 16 residues.